Below, 14 T cell receptor beta chains from the same sample are listed, as sequenced in a study of CD8 T cells in ankylosing spondylitis. TCRdb analysed the 5' RACE reads with MiXCR anew, one entry per CDR3 protein. The profile shows 350,000 to 450,000 distinct CDR3 sequences, 20% to 25% of them singletons. Sequencing was done on a sample of blood, either unsorted or a sorted T cell fraction (not recorded which). These receptors were taken from a male donor with ankylosing spondylitis or in good health (not recorded which).

This clonotype has a count of ten or more. The gene calls are TRBV12-3 or TRBV12-4 and TRBJ2-7; D is ambiguous. Trimming cost V 1 base and J 1 base, with 2 bases left between them. CDR3 length: 12 residues. The CDR3 loop is CASSLESYEQYF. The CDR3 DNA reads as TGTGCCAGCAGTTTAGAGTCCTACGAGCAGTACTTC.

The chain carries TRBV7-9 and TRBJ2-6; D not certain. CDR1 is SEHNR and CDR2 is FQNEAQ in the germline V gene (reference sequence). V was cut by 3 bases and J by 4 bases, with 10 bases left in between. This CDR3 comprises 15 residues. This CDR3 is CASSFSGSGANVLTF. For the CDR3, the DNA is TGTGCCAGCAGCTTCTCCGGGTCCGGGGCCAACGTCCTGACTTTC. Full variable domain (outside the CDR3, taken from reference TRBV7-9 and TRBJ2-6): DTGVSQNPRHKITKRGQNVTFRCDPISEHNRLYWYRQTLGQGPEFLTYFQNEAQLEKSRLLSDRFSAERPKGSFSTLEIQRTEQGDSAMYLCASSFSGSGANVLTFGAGSRLTVL.

This clonotype turned up a few times. The chain couples TRBV6-1 to TRBJ1-6; possibly TRBD1 for D (6 bases). There are 14 residues in the CDR3. Trimming left V 6 bases short and J 8 bases short, with 14 bases between. Germline V gene sequence: CDR1 MNHNS, CDR2 SASEGT. The CDR3 sequence: CASSPGQFDSPLHF. Written as DNA, the CDR3 is TGTGCCAGCAGCCCAGGACAGTTTGATTCACCCCTCCACTTT.

As for this clonotype: The junction departs from germline at one end; a sequencing error may be responsible. This chain uses TRBV4-2 with TRBJ2-1; weak D call: TRBD2 (7 bases). The CDR3 runs to 16 residues. Per the germline V gene, CDR1 is LGHNA and CDR2 is YNFKEQ. The CDR3 DNA reads TGTGCCAGCAGCCAAGAGGTCGGGGGGCATTACAATGAACAGTTCTTC. Translated, it gives CASSQEVGGHYNEQFF.

The sample holds one count of this clonotype. This chain uses TRBV6-5 with TRBJ2-2, with D unresolved. Germline CDR1 MNHEY, CDR2 SVGAGI. Between the trimmed V and J ends, which lost 5 bases and 8 bases, there was a span of 6 bases. The CDR3 contains 11 residues. Here the CDR3 DNA reads TGTGCCAGCAGTGTCCATGGGGAGCTGTTTTTT. This codes for CASSVHGELFF.

This clonotype was observed a handful of times. The chain employs TRBV29-1 and TRBJ2-5; D is unresolved. Trimming cost V 3 bases and J 0 bases, with 14 bases left between them. Germline loops: CDR1 SQVTM, CDR2 ANQGSEA. This CDR3 has 15 amino acids. CDR3 nucleotides: TGCAGCGTTGAGATGGGCATGGCGTACCAAGAGACCCAGTACTTC. Residues: CSVEMGMAYQETQYF.

CDR3 sequence (DNA): TGCAGTGCTAGAGATATAGTCTCAGATACGCAGTATTTT. Translating gives CSARDIVSDTQYF. J is TRBJ2-3 and V is TRBV20-1; no reliable D call. From germline, CDR1 is DFQATT and CDR2 SNEGSKA (reference sequence). V gave up 0 bases and J gave up 4 bases, with 8 bases separating them. CDR3 length: 13 amino acids.

The chain carries TRBV27 and TRBJ2-3; maybe TRBD1 (5 bases). The CDR3 runs 11 residues. Trimming removed 10 bases from V and 5 bases from J, with 10 bases in between. Germline CDR1 reads MNHEY; CDR2 reads SMNVEV (reference sequence). The CDR3 protein is CATERGDTQYF. The CDR3 DNA sequence: TGTGCCACGGAAAGGGGAGATACGCAGTATTTT.

This chain joins TRBV18 and TRBJ2-3, with 8 positions matching TRBD1. V lost 5 bases, J lost 2 bases, and 3 bases stayed unmatched. The CDR3 covers 14 residues. Germline loops: CDR1 KGHSH, CDR2 LQKENI. CDR3 bases: TGTGCCAGCTCATCGACAGGGGCCACAGATACGCAGTATTTT. Residues: CASSSTGATDTQYF. Using reference TRBV18 and TRBJ2-3 for the parts outside the CDR3, the full variable domain is NAGVMQNPRHLVRRRGQEARLRCSPMKGHSHVYWYRQLPEEGLKFMVYLQKENIIDESGMPKERFSAEFPKEGPSILRIQQVVRGDSAAYFCASSSTGATDTQYFGPGTRLTVL.

This clonotype was seen a handful of times. This rearrangement joins TRBV6-1 to TRBJ2-1, with D possibly matching TRBD2 (6 bases). CDR1 MNHNS and CDR2 SASEGT come from the germline V gene. CDR3 length: 15 residues. Trimming pared 8 bases from V and 0 bases from J, leaving 14 bases between. DNA of the CDR3: TGTGCCAGCGGCCTCGGGGGAAGCTCCTACAATGAGCAGTTCTTC. This encodes CASGLGGSSYNEQFF.

The V and J genes are TRBV18 and TRBJ2-1, with 8 bases lining up with TRBD2. The CDR3 contains 16 residues. Germline lookup yields CDR1 KGHSH and CDR2 LQKENI. V shed 0 bases, J shed 5 bases, and the junction held 6 bases outside the gene matches. CDR3 sequence (DNA): TGTGCCAGCTCACCACCGGAGCGGGGGACTAACAATGAGCAGTTCTTC. This codes for CASSPPERGTNNEQFF. Drawing the rest from reference TRBV18 and TRBJ2-1, the complete variable domain is NAGVMQNPRHLVRRRGQEARLRCSPMKGHSHVYWYRQLPEEGLKFMVYLQKENIIDESGMPKERFSAEFPKEGPSILRIQQVVRGDSAAYFCASSPPERGTNNEQFFGPGTRLTVL.

This rearrangement joins TRBV7-9 to TRBJ2-7; no definite D call. CDR1 SEHNR and CDR2 FQNEAQ come from the germline V gene (reference sequence). The CDR3 runs to 12 residues. Trimming took 5 bases from V and 0 from J, leaving 5 bases between them. CDR3 coding DNA: TGTGCCAGCAGCCGCCACTCCTACGAGCAGTACTTC. Encoded protein: CASSRHSYEQYF.

The rearrangement joins TRBV7-9 to TRBJ2-3; TRBD2 agrees at 9 bases. The CDR3 consists of 16 residues. Germline V lookup: CDR1 SEHNR, CDR2 FQNEAQ (reference sequence). J lost 2 bases, V lost 1 base, and 4 bases had no gene match. CDR3 amino acids: CASSLGSGGPTDTQYF. The CDR3 DNA sequence: TGTGCCAGCAGCTTAGGTAGCGGGGGCCCCACAGATACGCAGTATTTT.

This clonotype came up a few times. The chain recombines TRBV5-6 with TRBJ2-7; 10 nucleotides agree with TRBD1. The CDR3 runs 16 residues. The V gene end was trimmed by 9 bases and the J gene end by 4 bases; junction bases not matched to a gene: 16. The germline V gene has CDR1 SGHDT and CDR2 YYEEEE. This chain's CDR3 is CATKEGGQGESYEQYF. CDR3 DNA: TGTGCCACTAAAGAGGGAGGACAGGGGGAATCGTACGAGCAGTACTTC.